Below are 12 T cell receptor beta chains sequenced from a single sample in a study of blood T cell repertoires in COVID-19. TCRdb keeps only in-frame clones here, not all; method: immunoSEQ multiplex PCR. The data show 200,000 to 250,000 clones, about nine tenths seen once. Sequencing was done on a sample of peripheral blood. All receptors derive from a man in his fifties or sixties who had recovered from COVID-19.

V gene TRBV5-6 combines with J gene TRBJ1-2; 10 nucleotides align to TRBD1. The CDR3 is 17 residues long. Germline-derived CDR1 and CDR2 are SGHDT and YYEEEE. Trimming at V came to 4 bases and at J to 2 bases, leaving 11 bases not matched to a gene. In DNA form, the CDR3 reads TGTGCCAGCAGCCGCCGGGACAGGGGAGGGCCAAACTATGGCTACACCTTC. Encoded protein: CASSRRDRGGPNYGYTF.

The rearrangement uses TRBV27 and TRBJ2-7; 7 positions match TRBD2. The ends lost 7 bases at V and 11 bases at J; junction bases unmatched: 17. Germline V gene data show CDR1 as MNHEY and CDR2 as SMNVEV (reference sequence). CDR3 length: 14 residues. The CDR3 bases are TGTGCCAGCAAGGTAGGCCTAGCGGCCAGCAGTAAGTACTTC. Amino acid sequence: CASKVGLAASSKYF.

V gene TRBV12-3 or TRBV12-4 combines with J gene TRBJ1-1; D is unclear. The CDR3 covers 13 residues. V was cut by 9 bases and J by 7 bases, with 18 bases left in between. CDR3 DNA sequence: TGTGCCAGTATCCATCAGAGGGAGGGTGAAGCTTTCTTT. Residues: CASIHQREGEAFF.

The V call is TRBV2, the J call TRBJ1-1, with D possibly matching TRBD1 (5 bases). Germline V lookup: CDR1 SNHLY, CDR2 FYNNEI. V was clipped by 8 bases and J by 1 base, with 14 bases between them. This CDR3 is 14 amino acids long. CDR3 in amino acids: CASLQIGQNTEAFF. The CDR3, as DNA: TGTGCCAGCCTACAGATTGGACAGAACACTGAAGCTTTCTTT.

The genes are TRBV19 and TRBJ1-1, with 9 bases identical to TRBD1. This CDR3 comprises 14 residues. CDR1 and CDR2 from the germline V gene are LNHDA and SQIVND (reference sequence). The trim removed 4 bases at V and 5 bases at J, leaving 5 bases unmatched. In DNA form, the CDR3 reads TGTGCCAGTAGTAGGGACAGGGCAGGGACTGAAGCTTTCTTT. It specifies CASSRDRAGTEAFF. Filled out from reference TRBV19 and TRBJ1-1, the complete variable domain reads DGGITQSPKYLFRKEGQNVTLSCEQNLNHDAMYWYRQDPGQGLRLIYYSQIVNDFQKGDIAEGYSVSREKKESFPLTVTSAQKNPTAFYLCASSRDRAGTEAFFGQGTRLTVV.

The chain couples TRBV28 to TRBJ2-2; possibly TRBD1 for D (6 bases). This CDR3 contains 15 residues. Per germline, CDR1 MDHEN and CDR2 SYDVKM. Trimming pared 6 bases from V and 6 bases from J, leaving 17 bases between. The CDR3 sequence is CASSRSRGFAGELFF. CDR3 sequence (DNA): TGTGCCAGCAGCCGGTCCAGGGGTTTCGCCGGGGAGCTGTTTTTT.

The chain links TRBV18 to TRBJ1-1; tentatively, D is TRBD1 (5 bases). The CDR3 is 14 residues long. Germline assignment: CDR1 KGHSH and CDR2 LQKENI. The V and J ends lost 2 bases and 6 bases respectively, with 13 bases between them. The CDR3 DNA reads as TGTGCCAGCTCACCAAGCGTAGCGGGGGCTGAAGCTTTCTTT. Amino acid sequence: CASSPSVAGAEAFF.

The chain links TRBV13 to TRBJ1-6; 11 nucleotides match TRBD1. Germline V gene lookup returns CDR1 PRHDT and CDR2 FYEKMQ (reference sequence). The V segment lost 6 bases and the J segment 10 bases; nucleotides outside the gene matches: 8. The CDR3 sequence is 15 residues long. The CDR3: CASRVGTGGGSPLHF. Written as DNA, the CDR3 is TGTGCCAGCAGGGTTGGGACAGGGGGTGGCTCACCCCTCCACTTT.

This clone was counted a few times. The CDR3 coding sequence is TGTGCCAGCAGCGTATCAGGGATTTCTGGGTATGGCTACACCTTC. It yields the protein CASSVSGISGYGYTF. V gene TRBV9 combines with J gene TRBJ1-2; D is possibly TRBD1 (5 bases). CDR3 length: 15 residues. Germline values: CDR1 SGDLS, CDR2 YYNGEE. The V gene lost 1 base and the J gene lost 5 bases, with 15 bases spanning the gap.

This clone has only one observation. This sequence joins TRBV4-1 and TRBJ2-3; D remains ambiguous. The CDR3 is 14 residues long. V was pared by 8 bases and J by 5 bases, with 17 bases between. CDR1 is MGHRA, CDR2 YSYEKL, per germline. The CDR3 loop is CASRPAPQRDTQYF. The CDR3 region has the DNA TGCGCCAGCCGTCCAGCGCCTCAGAGAGATACGCAGTATTTT.

This rearrangement joins TRBV4-1 to TRBJ1-2; 8 bases line up with TRBD1. Trimming took 0 bases from V and 4 from J; bases not matched to a gene: 13. CDR3 length: 18 residues. Germline V gene data show CDR1 as MGHRA and CDR2 as YSYEKL. CDR3 bases: TGCGCCAGCAGCCAAGATAGATACAGGGGGGATCTCTTCTATGGCTACACCTTC. Translation gives CASSQDRYRGDLFYGYTF.

The chain combines TRBV27 with TRBJ2-3, with TRBD2 identical over 10 bases. After removal of 4 bases from V and 2 bases from J, the junction contained 9 bases not matched to a gene. Germline values: CDR1 MNHEY, CDR2 SMNVEV (reference sequence). The CDR3 is 17 residues long. CDR3 DNA: TGTGCCAGCAGTTGGACGGATAGCGGGGGGCCCACAGATACGCAGTATTTT. It translates to CASSWTDSGGPTDTQYF.